Sequencing of this TCR beta chain was carried out in a study of blood T cell repertoires in COVID-19. Study-level information: Sources were T cells, B-cell-depleted T cells, or PBMCs; the material itself was cDNA or gDNA.

In the original analysis: By means of reference gene primer amplification, nucleated cell counts were estimated. Generated by immunoSEQ multiplex PCR, the TCRdb table keeps only in-frame clones and is missing some. V and J calls plus clone size are reproduced from that table; the DNA served to infer D and trimming. The sample includes about 210,000 clones, roughly 90% of them seen just once. The CDR3 totals 15 residues. Trimming removed 0 bases at V and 2 bases at J, with 11 bases between. Germline V gene lookup returns CDR1 LNHNV and CDR2 YYDKDF (reference sequence). This TCR was sampled from a woman between 18 and 29 years old who had recovered from COVID-19. The V gene is TRBV15, the J gene TRBJ2-7; D remains ambiguous. The sequencing sample was made of PBMCs or T cells enriched from blood (not recorded which). The CDR3: CATSRDTLDPYEQYF. CDR3 DNA: TGTGCCACCAGCAGAGATACTCTCGATCCCTACGAGCAGTACTTC. Complete variable domain (other parts from reference TRBV15 and TRBJ2-7): DAMVIQNPRYQVTQFGKPVTLSCSQTLNHNVMYWYQQKSSQAPKLLFHYYDKDFNNEADTPDNFQSRRPNTSFCFLDIRSPGLGDTAMYLCATSRDTLDPYEQYFGPGTRLTVT.